This TCR beta chain was sequenced in a study of shared clonotypes between healthy human individuals. The repertoire was sequenced with immunoSEQ multiplex PCR; TCRdb's copy has only in-frame clones and lacks some. Here the sample spans under 1,900,000 clones, 98% being singletons. CDR1 SGHAT and CDR2 FQNNGV come from the germline V gene. There are 15 residues in the CDR3. With V trimmed by 1 base and J by 2 bases, 3 bases remained unmatched. The clonotype was recovered from a man aged 30 to 45 in good health. The rearrangement joins TRBV11-2 to TRBJ2-7, with TRBD2 identical over 9 bases. What was sequenced was naive CD4+ T cells sorted from blood. The sample's subset: CD45RA+ positively selected. In DNA form, the CDR3 reads TGTGCCAGCAGCTTAGGGAGACTAGCGGCCTACGAGCAGTACTTC. Translation gives CASSLGRLAAYEQYF. The whole variable domain, filled in from reference TRBV11-2 and TRBJ2-7, reads EAGVAQSPRYKIIEKRQSVAFWCNPISGHATLYWYQQILGQGPKLLIQFQNNGVVDDSQLPKDRFSAERLKGVDSTLKIQPAKLEDSAVYLCASSLGRLAAYEQYFGPGTRLTVT.